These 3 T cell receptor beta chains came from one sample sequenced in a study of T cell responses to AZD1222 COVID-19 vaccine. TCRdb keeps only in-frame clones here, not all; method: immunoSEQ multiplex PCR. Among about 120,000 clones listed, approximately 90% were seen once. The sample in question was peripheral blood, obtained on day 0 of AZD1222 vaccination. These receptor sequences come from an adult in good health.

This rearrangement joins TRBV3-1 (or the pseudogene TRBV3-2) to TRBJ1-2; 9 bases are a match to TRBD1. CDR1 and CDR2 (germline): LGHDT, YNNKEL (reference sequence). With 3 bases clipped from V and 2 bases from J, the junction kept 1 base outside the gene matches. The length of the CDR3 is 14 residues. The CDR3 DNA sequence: TGTGCCAGCAGCCAGGGACAGGGAAACTATGGCTACACCTTC. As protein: CASSQGQGNYGYTF.

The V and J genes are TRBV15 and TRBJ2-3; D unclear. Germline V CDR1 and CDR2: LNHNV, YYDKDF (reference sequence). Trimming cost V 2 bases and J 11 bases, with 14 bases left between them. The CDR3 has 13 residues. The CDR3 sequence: CATSRKGQNEQYF. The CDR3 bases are TGTGCCACCAGCAGAAAAGGGCAGAATGAGCAGTATTTT.

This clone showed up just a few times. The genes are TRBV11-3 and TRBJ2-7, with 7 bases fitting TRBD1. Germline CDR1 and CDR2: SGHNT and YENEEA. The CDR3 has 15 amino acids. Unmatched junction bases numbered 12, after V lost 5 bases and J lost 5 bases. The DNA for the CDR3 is TGTGCCAGCAGCGCCACAACAGGGGCTGGGAACGAGCAGTACTTC. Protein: CASSATTGAGNEQYF.